The 16 T cell receptor beta chains in this list originate from one sample, sequenced in a study of blood T cell repertoires in COVID-19. The repertoire was sequenced with immunoSEQ multiplex PCR; TCRdb's copy has only in-frame clones and lacks some. Among approximately 36,000 clones, about 85% were seen once, and the ten largest hold 4.5% to 5.5%. Sequences were obtained from peripheral blood. These receptors all come from a man between 50 and 59 years old with active COVID-19.

By its share, this clone is medium-sized. The chain links TRBV12-3 or TRBV12-4 to TRBJ2-1, with a possible D match to TRBD1 (5 bases). V lost 3 bases and J lost 10, with 7 bases in between. The CDR3 is made up of 11 amino acids. The CDR3 spells CASSFNREQFF. The CDR3, as DNA: TGTGCCAGCAGTTTTAACAGGGAGCAGTTCTTC.

In its sample, this clone was seen once. The rearrangement joins TRBV11-1 to TRBJ1-1; no clear D. V was cut by 3 bases and J by 4 bases, with 12 bases left in between. Looked up from germline, CDR1 is SGHAT and CDR2 is FQDESV (reference sequence). This CDR3 region has 14 residues. CDR3 in amino acids: CASSLTGGSTEAFF. In DNA, the CDR3 is TGTGCCAGCAGCTTGACCGGCGGGTCCACTGAAGCTTTCTTT.

The rearrangement links TRBV11-2 to TRBJ1-6, with 9 bases lining up with TRBD1. Looked up from germline, CDR1 is SGHAT and CDR2 is FQNNGV. V shed 3 bases and J 9 bases; nucleotides not matched to a gene: 6. This CDR3 comprises 15 residues. This chain's CDR3 is CASSFRDREASPLHF. The DNA for the CDR3 is TGTGCCAGCAGCTTCCGGGACAGGGAGGCTTCACCCCTCCACTTT.

The rearrangement uses TRBV18 and TRBJ2-7; 9 nucleotides align to TRBD2. CDR3 length: 14 amino acids. The trim removed 2 bases at V and 3 bases at J, leaving 2 bases unmatched. Germline-derived CDR1 and CDR2 are KGHSH and LQKENI. The CDR3 nucleotides are TGTGCCAGCTCACCAGCGGGGGGGCACTACGAGCAGTACTTC. Amino acid sequence: CASSPAGGHYEQYF.

This clone has more than one count but fewer than ten. The chain combines TRBV5-1 with TRBJ1-6, with 8 bases matching TRBD1. This CDR3 has 17 residues. V lost 0 bases to trimming and J lost 2 bases; unmatched junction nucleotides: 4. Germline-derived CDR1 and CDR2 are SGHRS and YFSETQ. The CDR3 DNA sequence: TGCGCCAGCAGCTTGGAACCGGGACAGGCCTATAATTCACCCCTCCACTTT. It translates to CASSLEPGQAYNSPLHF.

V is TRBV11-2 and J is TRBJ2-3; 8 bases fit TRBD2. In germline, CDR1 is SGHAT, CDR2 FQNNGV. CDR3 size: 18 residues. The V gene end was trimmed by 2 bases and the J gene end by 1 base; junction bases not matched to a gene: 11. CDR3 sequence reads: CASSLLPSGSPRTDTQYF. The CDR3 region has the DNA TGTGCCAGCAGCTTACTCCCTAGCGGGTCCCCCCGCACAGATACGCAGTATTTT.

V gene TRBV27 combines with J gene TRBJ2-7, with 8 positions matching TRBD1. CDR1 and CDR2 from the germline V gene are MNHEY and SMNVEV (reference sequence). This CDR3 comprises 13 residues. J gave up 6 bases and V 5 bases, and 6 bases lay outside the gene matches. DNA of the CDR3: TGTGCCAGCAGTCCCCCAGGGACAGGCGAGCAGTACTTC. It encodes CASSPPGTGEQYF.

This sequence joins TRBV12-5 and TRBJ2-2; weak D call: TRBD2 (5 bases). CDR1 is LGHNT and CDR2 is FRNRAP in the germline V gene. Trimming cost V 1 base and J 5 bases, with 11 bases left between them. This CDR3 has 15 amino acids. In DNA form, the CDR3 reads TGTGCTAGTGGTTTGGAAGGGTGGAGGACCGGGGAGCTGTTTTTT. Translated, it gives CASGLEGWRTGELFF.

This clone was detected a few times. CDR3 amino acids: CASSSGQGGGGEQYF. In nucleotides, the CDR3 is TGTGCCAGCAGCTCCGGACAGGGCGGTGGGGGCGAGCAGTACTTC. This chain joins TRBV6-5 and TRBJ2-7; 8 bases match TRBD1. The junction had 13 bases not matched to a gene; V was cut back by 6 bases and J by 6 bases. Germline loops: CDR1 MNHEY, CDR2 SVGAGI. There are 15 residues in the CDR3.

The genes are TRBV5-4 and TRBJ1-2; TRBD1 matches 7 bases. Germline loops: CDR1 SGHNT, CDR2 YYREEE (reference sequence). Trimming cost V 4 bases and J 9 bases; bases outside gene matches: 15. The CDR3 is 15 residues long. The CDR3, as DNA: TGTGCCAGCAGCCCCGTTCCCGGGACAGATGCGAGCTACACCTTC. Protein sequence: CASSPVPGTDASYTF.

V and J are TRBV27 and TRBJ2-7; maybe TRBD2 (6 bases). CDR3 length: 13 residues. The V end was cut by 7 bases, the J end by 3 bases, with 13 bases between. Germline CDR1 MNHEY, CDR2 SMNVEV (reference sequence). The CDR3 DNA follows: TGTGCCAGCAACGGCGGGACGGACTACGAGCAGTACTTC. Encoded protein: CASNGGTDYEQYF.

The chain employs TRBV7-2 and TRBJ1-1; the D gene is possibly TRBD1 (6 bases). The V end lost 7 bases, the J end lost 0 bases, and 15 bases lay between the germline ends. CDR3 length: 15 amino acids. CDR1 SGHTA and CDR2 FQGNSA come from the germline V gene. CDR3 sequence: CASKRRGGMNTEAFF. CDR3 bases: TGTGCCAGCAAGCGGCGGGGGGGCATGAACACTGAAGCTTTCTTT.

V is TRBV7-2 and J is TRBJ1-2; D possibly corresponds to TRBD1 (5 bases). This CDR3 is built from 14 residues. Germline assignment: CDR1 SGHTA and CDR2 FQGNSA. Trimming pared 2 bases from V and 8 bases from J, leaving 15 bases between. The CDR3 nucleotides read TGTGCCAGCAGCTTAAAGGGGCAGGGTCGGGGCTACACCTTC. Protein: CASSLKGQGRGYTF. The full variable domain, with the rest looked up from reference TRBV7-2 and TRBJ1-2, is GAGVSQSPSNKVTEKGKDVELRCDPISGHTALYWYRQSLGQGLEFLIYFQGNSAPDKSGLPSDRFSAERTGGSVSTLTIQRTQQEDSAVYLCASSLKGQGRGYTFGSGTRLTVV.

The CDR3 sequence: CASSQDAREETQYF. Here the CDR3 DNA reads TGTGCCAGCAGCCAAGATGCCAGGGAAGAGACCCAGTACTTC. V gene TRBV3-1 (or the pseudogene TRBV3-2) combines with J gene TRBJ2-5; perhaps TRBD1 as D (5 bases). The CDR3 sequence is 14 residues long. Trimming took off 0 bases at V and 3 bases at J, with 8 bases between the two ends. Per the germline V gene, CDR1 is LGHDT and CDR2 is YNNKEL (reference sequence).

The chain joins TRBV5-1 to TRBJ2-5; 9 bases agree with TRBD2. Trimming took 3 bases from V and 4 from J; bases not matched to a gene: 16. This CDR3 comprises 18 residues. The V gene's germline CDR1 is SGHRS and CDR2 YFSETQ. CDR3 nucleotides: TGCGCCAGCAGCTACCGGCTTGGGCGGGGGGGCCTCCCAGAGACCCAGTACTTC. Amino acids: CASSYRLGRGGLPETQYF.

The gene calls are TRBV27 and TRBJ1-6; maybe TRBD1 (6 bases). The V end was cut by 6 bases, the J end by 4 bases, with 16 bases between. The germline CDR1 and CDR2 sequences are MNHEY and SMNVEV (reference sequence). CDR3 length equals 16 residues. The CDR3 DNA is TGTGCCAGCAGAAATTTAAGTACAGGGTATAATTCACCCCTCCACTTT. It codes for CASRNLSTGYNSPLHF.